What follows are 15 T cell receptor beta chains derived from one specimen sequenced in a study of T-cell memory formation after mild COVID-19. TCRdb re-analysed the 5' RACE reads in MiXCR, keeping a single row per CDR3 protein. This sample has 250,000 to 350,000 distinct CDR3 sequences, with around 15% found just once. Sequenced: PBMCs or a T cell subset sorted from them (not recorded which). The receptors come from a man between 18 and 29 years old who had mild COVID-19 (a few samples of this study predate the infection). Cell type and time point are not known.

This clonotype was observed a few times. This chain links TRBV5-1 with TRBJ2-1; 9 bases are shared with TRBD2. V shed 7 bases and J 7 bases; nucleotides not matched to a gene: 15. The CDR3 runs to 16 residues. CDR1 SGHRS and CDR2 YFSETQ come from the germline V gene. This CDR3 is CASRSFPGLAVNEQFF. The CDR3 DNA reads as TGCGCCAGCCGGAGTTTCCCGGGACTAGCAGTGAATGAGCAGTTCTTC.

The chain carries TRBV25-1 and TRBJ1-4; no firm D call. Trimming pared 6 bases from V and 6 bases from J, leaving 5 bases between. The CDR3 contains 11 residues. Looked up from germline, CDR1 is MGHDK and CDR2 is SYGVNS. CDR3 residues: CASRGHEKLFF. The CDR3, as DNA: TGTGCCAGCAGAGGCCATGAAAAACTGTTTTTT.

The chain uses TRBV4-1 and TRBJ1-3; unclear D gene. The CDR3 totals 14 residues. V was clipped by 1 base and J by 0 bases, with 4 bases between them. CDR1 is MGHRA and CDR2 is YSYEKL in the germline V gene. CDR3 nucleotides: TGCGCCAGCAGCCAAGTTAGCTCTGGAAACACCATATATTTT. Amino acid sequence: CASSQVSSGNTIYF.

This clonotype was counted ten times or more. The gene calls are TRBV5-1 and TRBJ2-5; 9 bases match TRBD1. With 0 bases clipped from V and 4 bases from J, the junction kept 7 bases outside the gene matches. Germline loops: CDR1 SGHRS, CDR2 YFSETQ. CDR3 length: 16 amino acids. The CDR3: CASSLGGTGGGETQYF. The DNA for the CDR3 is TGCGCCAGCAGCTTGGGGGGAACAGGGGGCGGAGAGACCCAGTACTTC.

The chain recombines TRBV3-1 with TRBJ1-1; the D gene is possibly TRBD1 (5 bases). Trimming took 3 bases from V and 6 from J, leaving 14 bases between them. From germline, CDR1 is LGHDT and CDR2 YNNKEL (reference sequence). The CDR3 has 14 residues. The CDR3 sequence: CASSHTDRGAEAFF. CDR3 nucleotides: TGTGCCAGCAGCCATACGGACCGGGGGGCTGAAGCTTTCTTT.

The chain joins TRBV11-2 to TRBJ2-5; 13 nucleotides line up with TRBD2. The CDR3 loop spans 20 amino acids. The V and J ends lost 6 bases and 5 bases, in that order; junction bases with no gene match: 21. Germline V gives CDR1 SGHAT, CDR2 FQNNGV. Here the CDR3 DNA reads TGTGCCAGCAGGTCCAGACCGGGACAGCGGACTAGCGGGGGAGGGGAGACCCAGTACTTC. This encodes CASRSRPGQRTSGGGETQYF.

This chain uses TRBV9 with TRBJ2-3; 9 bases are shared with TRBD2. The CDR3 runs 17 residues. With 4 bases clipped from V and 6 bases from J, the junction kept 15 bases outside the gene matches. Germline lookup yields CDR1 SGDLS and CDR2 YYNGEE. The CDR3 region is CASSPSVLAGPLDTQYF. The CDR3 DNA sequence: TGTGCCAGCAGCCCCTCGGTCCTAGCGGGGCCGCTGGATACGCAGTATTTT.

This clonotype was observed many times. CDR3 nucleotides: TGTGCCAGCACTCAGAACTCCTATAATTCACCCCTCCACTTT. Protein: CASTQNSYNSPLHF. V gene TRBV12-3 or TRBV12-4 combines with J gene TRBJ1-6; D gene unclear. Between the trimmed V and J ends, which lost 7 bases and 0 bases, there was a span of 7 bases. CDR3 length: 14 residues.

V and J are TRBV5-6 and TRBJ1-2; perhaps TRBD1 as D (5 bases). CDR1 and CDR2 from the germline V gene are SGHDT and YYEEEE. There are 16 residues in the CDR3. Trimming removed 3 bases at V and 5 bases at J, with 20 bases between. The CDR3 spells CASSSIGTENLYGYTF. CDR3 bases: TGTGCCAGCAGCTCCATCGGGACGGAGAACCTATATGGCTACACCTTC.

This clonotype was seen ten or more times. At one of its ends the junction is not consistent with the germline gene, which may arise from a read error. V is TRBV5-1 and J is TRBJ2-3; 8 bases match TRBD2. This CDR3 region has 14 residues. CDR1 and CDR2 from the germline V gene are SGHRS and YFSETQ. The CDR3 loop reads CASSLAGSTDTQYF. In DNA form, the CDR3 reads TGTGCCAGCAGCTTAGCGGGGTCCACAGATACGCAGTATTTT.

This clonotype was seen a few times. The V gene is TRBV4-2, the J gene TRBJ1-5; D remains ambiguous. Germline loops: CDR1 LGHNA, CDR2 YNFKEQ. CDR3 length equals 15 residues. Trimming took off 0 bases at V and 0 bases at J, with 6 bases between the two ends. The CDR3 sequence: CASSQETSSNQPQHF. The CDR3 region has the DNA TGTGCCAGCAGCCAAGAGACATCTAGCAATCAGCCCCAGCATTTT.

V and J are TRBV20-1 and TRBJ2-5; D remains ambiguous. The CDR3 totals 9 residues. Germline V lookup: CDR1 DFQATT, CDR2 SNEGSKA (reference sequence). This chain's CDR3 is CSAWETQYF. CDR3 coding DNA: TGCAGCGCCTGGGAGACCCAGTACTTC.

This chain connects TRBV2 to TRBJ1-5; no clear D. Germline loops: CDR1 SNHLY, CDR2 FYNNEI. Deletions cut 3 bases from V and 0 bases from J, with 9 bases between. This CDR3 has 15 residues. CDR3: CASSEARASNQPQHF. CDR3 in DNA: TGTGCCAGCAGTGAGGCACGCGCTAGCAATCAGCCCCAGCATTTT.

This chain uses TRBV2 with TRBJ2-7; possible D gene TRBD2, 6 bases. The CDR3 contains 11 residues. Trimming took off 4 bases at V and 12 bases at J, with 13 bases between the two ends. Germline CDR1 and CDR2: SNHLY and FYNNEI. This CDR3 reads CASSGREVLYF. In DNA, the CDR3 is TGTGCCAGCAGTGGGAGGGAGGTTCTGTACTTC.

The chain employs TRBV28 and TRBJ2-3, with D possibly being TRBD1 (5 bases). Germline-derived CDR1 and CDR2 are MDHEN and SYDVKM. This CDR3 contains 14 residues. Deletions cut 2 bases from V and 4 bases from J, with 10 bases between. As DNA, the CDR3 is TGTGCCAGCAGTTTAGAGCAGGGATCAGATACGCAGTATTTT. Protein product: CASSLEQGSDTQYF.